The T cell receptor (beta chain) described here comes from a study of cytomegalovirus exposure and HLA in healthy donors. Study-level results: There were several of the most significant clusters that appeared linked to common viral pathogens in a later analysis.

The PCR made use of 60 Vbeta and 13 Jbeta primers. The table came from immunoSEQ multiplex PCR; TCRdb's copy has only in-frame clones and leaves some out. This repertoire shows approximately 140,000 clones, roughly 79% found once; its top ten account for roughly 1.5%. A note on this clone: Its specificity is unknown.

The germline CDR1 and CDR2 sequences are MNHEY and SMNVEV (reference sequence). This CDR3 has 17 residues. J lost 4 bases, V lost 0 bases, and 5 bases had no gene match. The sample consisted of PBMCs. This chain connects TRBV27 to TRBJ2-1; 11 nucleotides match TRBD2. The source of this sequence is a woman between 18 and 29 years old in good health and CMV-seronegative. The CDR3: CASSLSVGLAVYNEQFF. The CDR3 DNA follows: TGTGCCAGCAGTTTATCCGTGGGACTAGCGGTGTACAATGAGCAGTTCTTC.